This TCR beta chain emerged from a study of response to subunit inactivated influenza vaccine. CDR1 DFQATT and CDR2 SNEGSKA come from the germline V gene (reference sequence). Trimming stripped 6 bases from V and 4 bases from J, with 19 bases between. The CDR3 runs 15 residues. As concerns this clonotype: The antigen remains unidentified.

Study observations and caveats: Each seasonal influenza vaccination recruits few new T cells, the authors suggested.

TCRdb re-called the RT-PCR reads with MiXCR, one entry per CDR3 protein. The sample yields 550,000 to 800,000 distinct CDR3 sequences, around 13% seen once. This receptor was taken from a man aged 45-65 years who received an inactivated influenza vaccine. The material was PBMCs from blood, obtained 14 days before vaccination. The chain joins TRBV20-1 to TRBJ2-1, with D maybe TRBD2 (6 bases). CDR3 region: CSAPLGAGKYNEQFF. The CDR3 coding sequence is TGCAGTGCCCCCTTAGGGGCGGGGAAATACAATGAGCAGTTCTTC.